This TCR beta chain stems from a study of blood T cell repertoires in COVID-19. Background on the study: The study drew acute and convalescent COVID-19 samples from the United States, Italy and Spain. From T cells, B-cell-depleted T cells, or PBMCs came the material, which was cDNA or gDNA.

Original processing notes: By means of reference gene primer amplification, nucleated cell counts were estimated. TCRdb's copy holds only in-frame clones and misses some; the assay was immunoSEQ multiplex PCR. V, J and clone size reflect that table, while D and trimming were determined from the DNA. In the table there are more than 95,000 clones, around 84% of which are singletons. Germline V gives CDR1 GTSNPN, CDR2 SVGIG (reference sequence). Trimming pared 4 bases from V and 7 bases from J, leaving 17 bases between. There are 14 residues in the CDR3. The chain links TRBV30 to TRBJ1-5; a weak D match, TRBD1 (6 bases). This clonotype originated in a woman aged 55-69 years in a cohort sampled during active or convalescent COVID-19. Sequenced sample: peripheral blood. The CDR3 DNA sequence: TGTGCCTGGACTCCCTGGGGGCAGCGGCAGCCCCAGCATTTT. Its translation: CAWTPWGQRQPQHF. The full variable domain, rest sourced from reference TRBV30 and TRBJ1-5, is SQTIHQWPATLVQPVGSPLSLECTVEGTSNPNLYWYRQAAGRGLQLLFYSVGIGQISSEVPQNLSASRPQDRQFILSSKKLLLSDSGFYLCAWTPWGQRQPQHFGDGTRLSIL.